Below, one T cell receptor beta chain is given with its context. The target antigen is unknown. The data stem from a study of PD-1 blockade in mismatch repair-deficient tumors. The study's findings and limits: After pembrolizumab, tumor-resident clones rose rapidly, then generally contracted before radiologic responses.

PCR or immunohistochemistry showed mismatch repair deficiency in every enrolled patient. TCR sequencing covered a few patients who responded to pembrolizumab. Germline assignment: CDR1 SGHTA and CDR2 FQGNSA. The CDR3 length is 16 residues. Trimming pared 5 bases from V and 0 bases from J, leaving 14 bases between. The data were produced by immunoSEQ multiplex PCR, yet TCRdb's version contains in-frame clones alone and is incomplete. This table has some 97,000 clones, 82% appearing once. The TCR originated in an adult with mismatch repair-deficient cancer. This specimen was peripheral blood, taken 36 weeks after starting pembrolizumab. V gene TRBV7-2 combines with J gene TRBJ1-3, with D hard to call. The CDR3 coding sequence is TGTGCCAGCAGCCCAGCAGCCGGCCGCTCTGGAAACACCATATATTTT. Protein product: CASSPAAGRSGNTIYF.